This T cell receptor (beta chain) was captured by sequencing in a study of T cells after yellow fever vaccination. TCRdb reprocessed the 5' RACE reads via MiXCR and lists one record per CDR3 protein. In the table there are about 510,000 distinct CDR3 sequences, around a fifth of which are singletons. V shed 8 bases and J shed 1 base, with 15 bases lying between them. The germline CDR1 and CDR2 sequences are SEHNR and FQNEAQ (reference sequence). The CDR3 has 14 residues. This clonotype was sampled from a man younger than 30 who received the YFV17D yellow fever vaccine. The specimen was PBMCs, collected less than 25 days after the first yellow fever vaccination. The chain combines TRBV7-9 with TRBJ2-7; D may be TRBD2 (6 bases). The CDR3 region is CASSGETISYEQYF. In DNA form, the CDR3 reads TGTGCCAGCTCGGGGGAAACTATTTCCTACGAGCAGTACTTC.